The 23 T cell receptor beta chains reported below all come from one sample, sequenced in a study of T cell repertoires in aging, cancer and after chemotherapy. TRB rearrangements spanning V, D and J were amplified using mixed TRB-A/B primers. In TCRdb, the multiplex PCR reads were re-called with MiXCR into one record per CDR3 protein. The repertoire holds about 2,700 distinct CDR3 sequences, with almost 25% as singletons. The template was genomic DNA from peripheral blood, not RNA. What was sequenced was blood. The receptors come from a human donor with a solid tumor.

This clonotype is deemed medium-sized. This chain connects TRBV6-5 to TRBJ2-6; D not resolved. The V gene lost 6 bases and the J gene lost 1 base, with 4 bases spanning the gap. There are 13 residues in the CDR3. The germline CDR1 and CDR2 sequences are MNHEY and SVGAGI. CDR3 amino acids: CASSESGANVLTF. As DNA, the CDR3 is TGTGCCAGCAGCGAGTCTGGGGCCAACGTCCTGACTTTC.

This clonotype was found a few times. The chain employs TRBV5-1 and TRBJ2-1; maybe TRBD1 (6 bases). The CDR3 runs to 16 residues. Germline values: CDR1 SGHRS, CDR2 YFSETQ. Trimming left V 2 bases short and J 8 bases short, with 20 bases between. Here the CDR3 reads CASSFRRTVGIDEQFF. The CDR3, as DNA: TGCGCCAGCAGCTTTAGACGGACAGTGGGGATCGATGAGCAGTTCTTC.

This clonotype counts as medium-sized. The CDR3 DNA is TGTGCCAGCAGCCCCGGTTGGTCACGCAGAGGATATCAGCCCCAGCATTTT. Translation gives CASSPGWSRRGYQPQHF. V usage is TRBV27 and J usage is TRBJ1-5; unclear D gene. V dropped 6 bases and J dropped 5 bases, with 23 bases sitting between them. The germline CDR1 and CDR2 sequences are MNHEY and SMNVEV (reference sequence). The CDR3 extends over 17 amino acids.

This clonotype was observed a handful of times. The gene calls are TRBV5-3 and TRBJ1-2, with D unclear. TRBV5-3 is placed among ORFs of uncertain function. The CDR3 is made up of 15 amino acids. The ends were cut back, 3 bases at V and 4 bases at J, with 16 bases in the middle. The CDR3 DNA sequence: TGTGCCAGAAGCTGTCCCCGGACGGGTTCCTATGGCTACACCTTC. Its protein product is CARSCPRTGSYGYTF.

This clonotype is categorized as large (0.1 to 1%). The chain joins TRBV19 to TRBJ2-2; 9 bases line up with TRBD1. V shed 6 bases and J 4 bases; nucleotides not matched to a gene: 3. The CDR3 loop spans 14 amino acids. Germline loops: CDR1 LNHDA, CDR2 SQIVND (reference sequence). Here the CDR3 reads CASRGTGSTGELFF. For the CDR3, the DNA is TGTGCCAGTAGGGGGACAGGGAGCACCGGGGAGCTGTTTTTT. Variable domain in full (rest from reference TRBV19 and TRBJ2-2): DGGITQSPKYLFRKEGQNVTLSCEQNLNHDAMYWYRQDPGQGLRLIYYSQIVNDFQKGDIAEGYSVSREKKESFPLTVTSAQKNPTAFYLCASRGTGSTGELFFGEGSRLTVL.

By proportion, this clonotype is large. The chain combines TRBV19 with TRBJ2-3; D ambiguous. The CDR3 sequence is 13 residues long. V lost 6 bases to trimming and J lost 2 bases, with 9 bases between them. CDR1 is LNHDA, CDR2 SQIVND, per germline (reference sequence). For the CDR3, the DNA is TGTGCCAGTAGGGCCAGCCTCACAGATACGCAGTATTTT. Translated, it gives CASRASLTDTQYF. Based on the CDR3 plus reference TRBV19 and TRBJ2-3, the full variable domain is DGGITQSPKYLFRKEGQNVTLSCEQNLNHDAMYWYRQDPGQGLRLIYYSQIVNDFQKGDIAEGYSVSREKKESFPLTVTSAQKNPTAFYLCASRASLTDTQYFGPGTRLTVL.

Comments on this clonotype: Just one base apart from a much larger clone, this may be a read error. V is TRBV6-2 or TRBV6-3 and J is TRBJ2-3; TRBD2 aligns across 8 bases. The ends lost 6 bases at V and 8 bases at J; junction bases unmatched: 10. CDR1 and CDR2 (germline): MNHEY, SVGEGT. The CDR3 length is 14 residues. CDR3 in amino acids: CASSLGLAYGTQYF. CDR3 nucleotide sequence: TGTGCCAGCAGCCTAGGACTAGCTTACGGTACGCAGTATTTT.

This clonotype is termed medium-sized (0.01 to 0.1%). The CDR3 region is CASERGGFYEQYF. The DNA for the CDR3 is TGTGCCAGCGAACGGGGGGGATTCTACGAGCAGTACTTC. The chain combines TRBV6-2 or TRBV6-3 with TRBJ2-7, with 8 bases identical to TRBD2. The length of the CDR3 is 13 residues. The V segment lost 8 bases and the J segment 3 bases; nucleotides outside the gene matches: 6. CDR1 is MNHEY and CDR2 is SVGEGT in the germline V gene.

The chain links TRBV9 to TRBJ2-1; no clear D. Germline V lookup: CDR1 SGDLS, CDR2 YYNGEE. CDR3 length: 16 amino acids. Trimming removed 3 bases at V and 6 bases at J, with 19 bases between. CDR3 sequence: CASSASVKKQPNEQFF. CDR3 DNA: TGTGCCAGCAGCGCCTCCGTGAAGAAACAACCCAATGAGCAGTTCTTC.

By sample fraction, this clonotype is medium-sized. The rearrangement uses TRBV12-3 or TRBV12-4 and TRBJ1-5; D unclear. The CDR3 length is 15 residues. With 4 bases removed from V and 1 base from J, the gap between germline ends came to 11 bases. The CDR3 coding sequence is TGTGCCAGCAGTTGGACTCATACCAGCAATCAGCCCCAGCATTTT. Amino acid sequence: CASSWTHTSNQPQHF.

As regards this clonotype: Given a much more abundant clone one base away, this may be a read error. This rearrangement joins TRBV6-5 to TRBJ1-2; D ambiguous. The CDR3 has 14 residues. The germline gives CDR1 MNHEY, CDR2 SVGAGI. The CDR3 protein is CTSSLMTPSYGYTF. The CDR3 DNA reads TGTACCAGCAGTCTTATGACCCCCTCCTATGGCTACACCTTC.

This clonotype counts as medium-sized. The J gene is TRBJ2-7, the V gene TRBV7-9, with D perhaps matching TRBD2 (5 bases). The CDR3 has 14 amino acids. Germline CDR1 is SEHNR and CDR2 is FQNEAQ (reference sequence). V dropped 3 bases and J dropped 1 base, with 10 bases sitting between them. The DNA for the CDR3 is TGTGCCAGCAGCTTGTTTAGCGCGTCCTACGAGCAGTACTTC. Translating gives CASSLFSASYEQYF.

This clonotype is termed medium-sized. The chain employs TRBV6-1 and TRBJ1-2, with D hard to call. Trimming took off 1 base at V and 4 bases at J, with 7 bases between the two ends. The CDR3 contains 13 residues. CDR1 and CDR2 from the germline V gene are MNHNS and SASEGT. Written as DNA, the CDR3 is TGTGCCAGCAGTGAAGTACAGCGCTATGGCTACACCTTC. It encodes CASSEVQRYGYTF.

This clonotype was counted between two and nine times. The gene calls are TRBV7-9 and TRBJ1-6; possible D gene TRBD1, 6 bases. Germline CDR1 is SEHNR and CDR2 is FQNEAQ (reference sequence). V lost 6 bases and J 0 bases, leaving 15 bases between the germline ends. The CDR3 extends over 17 amino acids. The CDR3 spells CASRQTGTSSYNSPLHF. The CDR3 DNA reads as TGTGCCAGCAGACAAACAGGGACCAGCTCCTATAATTCACCCCTCCACTTT.

This clonotype showed up just a few times. The V and J genes are TRBV6-4 and TRBJ1-6; weak D call: TRBD1 (6 bases). V was cut by 2 bases and J by 7 bases, with 9 bases left in between. The CDR3 spans 14 residues. CDR1 MRHNA and CDR2 SNTAGT come from the germline V gene. CDR3 region: CASSDAGENSPLHF. CDR3 coding DNA: TGTGCCAGCAGTGACGCAGGGGAAAATTCACCCCTCCACTTT.

In the case of this clonotype: This clone may be a read error of a much larger clone one base away. The rearrangement links TRBV19 to TRBJ1-4; TRBD1 is a possible D gene (5 bases). CDR3 length equals 17 residues. Germline CDR1 LNHDA, CDR2 SQIVND (reference sequence). CDR3 in DNA: TGTGCCAGTAGTCACACCCCGGAGGGGACCGTTAATAAAAAACTGTTTTTT. It is translated as CASSHTPEGTVNKKLFF.

This clonotype has a handful of counts. V usage is TRBV4-3 and J usage is TRBJ1-2; possibly TRBD1 for D (5 bases). V lost 0 bases, J lost 6 bases, and 14 bases lay in between. This CDR3 has 15 amino acids. Germline V lookup: CDR1 LGHNA, CDR2 YSLEER. CDR3 DNA: TGCGCCAGCAGCCAAGATGGGGGTAGCGGTGATGGCTACACCTTC. It translates to CASSQDGGSGDGYTF.

This clonotype turned up a few times. The rearrangement links TRBV7-9 to TRBJ2-5; D call uncertain. V lost 3 bases, J lost 5 bases, and 4 bases lay in between. CDR3 length equals 11 residues. Germline loops: CDR1 SEHNR, CDR2 FQNEAQ (reference sequence). The CDR3 region is CASSLAETQYF. The CDR3 DNA sequence: TGTGCCAGCAGCTTGGCTGAGACCCAGTACTTC.

The rearrangement joins TRBV6-5 to TRBJ1-3; D gene ambiguous. The ends were cut back, 3 bases at V and 0 bases at J, with 9 bases in the middle. CDR3 length: 15 amino acids. Germline values: CDR1 MNHEY, CDR2 SVGAGI. The CDR3 is CASSYGRNSGNTIYF. Here the CDR3 DNA reads TGTGCCAGCAGTTATGGGAGAAACTCTGGAAACACCATATATTTT.

V usage is TRBV19 and J usage is TRBJ2-3, with 10 bases matching TRBD1. This CDR3 is 14 amino acids long. CDR1 and CDR2 (germline): LNHDA, SQIVND (reference sequence). The CDR3 coding sequence is TGTGCTGCAGACGCCGGGACAGGGGCAGATACGCAGTATTTT. Protein sequence: CAADAGTGADTQYF. The full variable domain, with the rest looked up from reference TRBV19 and TRBJ2-3, is DGGITQSPKYLFRKEGQNVTLSCEQNLNHDAMYWYRQDPGQGLRLIYYSQIVNDFQKGDIAEGYSVSREKKESFPLTVTSAQKNPTAFYLCAADAGTGADTQYFGPGTRLTVL.

In this sample, this clonotype is large (0.1 to 1%). The V and J genes are TRBV29-1 and TRBJ2-3, with 12 bases identical to TRBD2. Germline CDR1 SQVTM, CDR2 ANQGSEA. The CDR3 is 15 amino acids. V gave up 4 bases and J gave up 1 base; unmatched junction bases: 3. In DNA form, the CDR3 reads TGCAGCGTTGGAGGGACTAGCGGGCGCACAGATACGCAGTATTTT. It specifies CSVGGTSGRTDTQYF.

This clonotype is deemed large. The chain joins TRBV12-3 or TRBV12-4 to TRBJ2-1; possible D gene TRBD2, 5 bases. This CDR3 region has 11 residues. V lost 6 bases and J lost 9, with 9 bases in between. CDR3 bases: TGTGCCAGCAGGACTGGACTTGAGCAGTTCTTC. Encoded protein: CASRTGLEQFF.

The table lists this clonotype with a few counts. CDR3 coding DNA: TGTGCCAGCAGTGAGTCAGGGGGAGGCGGGAACACTGAAGCTTTCTTT. Amino acids: CASSESGGGGNTEAFF. The chain joins TRBV6-4 to TRBJ1-1; 7 bases map to TRBD1. The CDR3 totals 16 residues. In germline, CDR1 is MRHNA, CDR2 SNTAGT. Trimming took 3 bases from V and 1 from J; bases not matched to a gene: 8.